What follows are 13 T cell receptor beta chains derived from one specimen sequenced in a study of CXCR3-negative and CXCR3-positive naive CD8 T cells. Study results and limitations: TRB CDR3s of CXCR3-positive naive cells were more hydrophobic than those of CXCR3-negative naive cells.

The TRB cDNA libraries were prepared by 5' RACE with UMI labels. TCRdb reprocessed the 5' RACE reads, keeping one entry per CDR3 protein, no DNA. Here the sample table reports around 130,000 distinct CDR3 sequences. Their target antigens are unknown. Sequenced: naive CXCR3+ CD8+ T cells from blood. This sample's subset: CD45RO-CCR7+CD27+CD95- naive CD8+ T cells expressing CXCR3 (TNR3+). The receptors shown here come from a human donor in good health. Some clones in this sample may be carry-over from other donors' samples.

The chain links TRBV11-2 to TRBJ1-1; TCRdb's D gene call, TRBD1, goes unchecked for lack of DNA. Germline loops: CDR1 SGHAT, CDR2 FQNNGV. This CDR3 region has 16 residues. CDR3 sequence reads: CASSLVFSGTHTEAFF.

J is TRBJ1-1 and V is TRBV7-9. The germline V gene encodes CDR1 SEHNR and CDR2 FQNEAQ (reference sequence). The CDR3 totals 16 residues. The CDR3 reads CASSLPRAGGNTEAFF.

The chain employs TRBV12-3 or TRBV12-4 and TRBJ1-2; lacking DNA, the TRBD1 call made by TCRdb goes unchecked. The CDR3 has 13 amino acids. CDR3 amino acids: CASSTGTGFGYTF.

The CDR3 spells CSVVEGRSYNEQFF. The chain carries TRBV29-1 and TRBJ2-1. The CDR3 has 14 amino acids. CDR1 SQVTM and CDR2 ANQGSEA come from the germline V gene.

This chain joins TRBV10-3 and TRBJ2-7; TCRdb lists TRBD2, though no DNA is available to test this call. Germline CDR1 is ENHRY and CDR2 is SYGVKD. The CDR3 runs to 17 residues. CDR3 amino acids: CAISESETSGGSYEQYF.

V usage is TRBV15 and J usage is TRBJ2-7; TCRdb proposes TRBD2, but this gene call is untestable without DNA. CDR1 is LNHNV, CDR2 YYDKDF, per germline (reference sequence). The CDR3 totals 15 residues. Here the CDR3 reads CATSRVSGGEDEQYF. The full variable domain, rest sourced from reference TRBV15 and TRBJ2-7, is DAMVIQNPRYQVTQFGKPVTLSCSQTLNHNVMYWYQQKSSQAPKLLFHYYDKDFNNEADTPDNFQSRRPNTSFCFLDIRSPGLGDTAMYLCATSRVSGGEDEQYFGPGTRLTVT.

The rearrangement joins TRBV28 to TRBJ2-1. The CDR3 has 14 residues. Germline lookup yields CDR1 MDHEN and CDR2 SYDVKM. CDR3 sequence: CASSFDGPYNEQFF.

The rearrangement links TRBV5-1 to TRBJ2-1; the TCRdb call, TRBD2, lacks DNA for checking. This CDR3 is built from 14 residues. The germline gives CDR1 SGHRS, CDR2 YFSETQ. CDR3 amino acids: CASRIGSGGIEQFF.

The chain employs TRBV10-3 and TRBJ2-7; TCRdb's D call, TRBD2, is unchecked because there is no DNA. In germline, CDR1 is ENHRY, CDR2 SYGVKD. This CDR3 contains 14 residues. The CDR3: CAISDLGEAYEQYF.

The chain has TRBV2 and TRBJ2-7; TCRdb names TRBD1, which stays unverified in the absence of DNA. The germline gives CDR1 SNHLY, CDR2 FYNNEI. This CDR3 contains 17 residues. CDR3 protein: CASSRGTGPWESYEQYF.

The gene calls are TRBV7-2 and TRBJ2-7; TCRdb's D call, TRBD1, is unchecked because there is no DNA. The germline gives CDR1 SGHTA, CDR2 FQGNSA. The CDR3 extends over 13 amino acids. The CDR3 spells CASSLWGTYEQYF. Full variable domain (outside the CDR3, taken from reference TRBV7-2 and TRBJ2-7): GAGVSQSPSNKVTEKGKDVELRCDPISGHTALYWYRQSLGQGLEFLIYFQGNSAPDKSGLPSDRFSAERTGGSVSTLTIQRTQQEDSAVYLCASSLWGTYEQYFGPGTRLTVT.

V usage is TRBV12-3 or TRBV12-4 and J usage is TRBJ2-5; TCRdb picks TRBD1, but there is no DNA to check that call. The CDR3 has 14 residues. The CDR3 reads CASNWDGRKGTQYF.

The chain couples TRBV30 to TRBJ2-5; TCRdb selects TRBD1, and the lack of DNA leaves this call unchecked. The CDR3 is made up of 12 amino acids. Germline-derived CDR1 and CDR2 are GTSNPN and SVGIG (reference sequence). The CDR3 loop reads CAWGGGDETQYF.